A single sample is the source of the 19 T cell receptor beta chains below, sequenced in a study of blood T cell repertoires in COVID-19. Generated by immunoSEQ multiplex PCR, the TCRdb table keeps only in-frame clones and is missing some. Counted here are 70,000 to 90,000 clones, 86% occurring once; the ten biggest clones make up under 8.5%. The sequenced sample consisted of peripheral blood. The receptors here all came from a man between 60 and 75 years old with acute or convalescent COVID-19.

The gene calls are TRBV6-5 and TRBJ1-2, with 7 nucleotides matching TRBD1. The V gene end was trimmed by 6 bases and the J gene end by 2 bases; junction bases not matched to a gene: 6. Germline V gene sequence: CDR1 MNHEY, CDR2 SVGAGI. This CDR3 contains 14 residues. For the CDR3, the DNA is TGTGCCAGCAGGTTGACAGGGACAAACTATGGCTACACCTTC. Amino acids: CASRLTGTNYGYTF.

This clone was counted between two and nine times. The chain is built from TRBV18 and TRBJ2-1; 10 bases match TRBD1. V gave up 3 bases and J gave up 4 bases; unmatched junction bases: 9. CDR1 is KGHSH and CDR2 is LQKENI in the germline V gene. The CDR3 totals 17 residues. CDR3 residues: CASSPQILGQGYNEQFF. For the CDR3, the DNA is TGTGCCAGCTCACCGCAGATCTTGGGACAGGGGTACAATGAGCAGTTCTTC.

CDR3 nucleotides: TGTGCCAGTAGTATTCCAGGGATGGTTGAAAAACTGTTTTTT. This codes for CASSIPGMVEKLFF. The chain is built from TRBV19 and TRBJ1-4, with D perhaps matching TRBD1 (5 bases). The germline V gene has CDR1 LNHDA and CDR2 SQIVND (reference sequence). Between the trimmed V and J ends, which lost 3 bases and 7 bases, there was a span of 12 bases. This CDR3 contains 14 residues.

This rearrangement joins TRBV5-4 to TRBJ2-5, with D possibly matching TRBD2 (6 bases). Trimming left V 3 bases short and J 5 bases short, with 14 bases between. Germline assignment: CDR1 SGHNT and CDR2 YYREEE (reference sequence). CDR3 size: 14 residues. DNA for the CDR3: TGTGCCAGCAGCTCCGGGAGAGGAGTGGAGACCCAGTACTTC. Translating it yields CASSSGRGVETQYF.

J is TRBJ2-3 and V is TRBV10-1; D remains ambiguous. The V gene's germline CDR1 is WNHNN and CDR2 SYGVQD (reference sequence). The CDR3 spans 11 residues. Trimming left V 3 bases short and J 9 bases short, with 7 bases between. Here the CDR3 reads CASSDEQTQYF. Here the CDR3 DNA reads TGCGCCAGCAGTGATGAACAGACGCAGTATTTT.

CDR3 in DNA: TGTGCCAGTAGTCCGAGGACTGTCGCGCAGACCCAGTACTTC. Its protein is CASSPRTVAQTQYF. This chain links TRBV19 with TRBJ2-5, with D perhaps TRBD2 (5 bases). Germline CDR1 LNHDA, CDR2 SQIVND (reference sequence). This CDR3 spans 14 amino acids. Trimming stripped 5 bases from V and 6 bases from J, with 16 bases between. Drawing the rest from reference TRBV19 and TRBJ2-5, the complete variable domain is DGGITQSPKYLFRKEGQNVTLSCEQNLNHDAMYWYRQDPGQGLRLIYYSQIVNDFQKGDIAEGYSVSREKKESFPLTVTSAQKNPTAFYLCASSPRTVAQTQYFGPGTRLLVL.

The CDR3 DNA follows: TGTGCCAGCAGACTACAGGGGGCTACTGAAGCTTTCTTT. Protein sequence: CASRLQGATEAFF. The chain links TRBV27 to TRBJ1-1, with TRBD1 identical over 9 bases. V gave up 6 bases and J gave up 5 bases; unmatched junction bases: 4. The germline gives CDR1 MNHEY, CDR2 SMNVEV (reference sequence). CDR3 length equals 13 residues.

The V call is TRBV13, the J call TRBJ1-1; D not certain. This CDR3 spans 15 amino acids. CDR1 and CDR2 (germline): PRHDT, FYEKMQ (reference sequence). V lost 1 base and J 3 bases, leaving 12 bases between the germline ends. Here the CDR3 DNA reads TGTGCCAGCAGCTTAGAGCCGGGAGGGCACACTGAAGCTTTCTTT. It encodes CASSLEPGGHTEAFF. The complete variable domain, with remaining parts taken from reference TRBV13 and TRBJ1-1, reads AAGVIQSPRHLIKEKRETATLKCYPIPRHDTVYWYQQGPGQDPQFLISFYEKMQSDKGSIPDRFSAQQFSDYHSELNMSSLELGDSALYFCASSLEPGGHTEAFFGQGTRLTVV.

This clone occurred once. V is TRBV6-2 or TRBV6-3 and J is TRBJ2-2; TRBD2 matches 14 bases. CDR1 MNHEY and CDR2 SVGEGT come from the germline V gene. This CDR3 has 17 residues. The trim removed 2 bases at V and 4 bases at J, leaving 3 bases unmatched. The DNA for the CDR3 is TGTGCCAGCAGTTACCCGACTAGCGGGAGGGCCACCGGGGAGCTGTTTTTT. Amino acid sequence: CASSYPTSGRATGELFF.

In its sample, this clone was seen once. V usage is TRBV7-2 and J usage is TRBJ1-3, with 7 bases identical to TRBD1. Germline V gene sequence: CDR1 SGHTA, CDR2 FQGNSA. The CDR3 is 16 residues long. Losses at the gene ends were 1 base for V and 2 bases for J; bases not matched to a gene: 5. CDR3 in amino acids: CASSLGLGTAGNTIYF. DNA for the CDR3: TGTGCCAGCAGCTTAGGGCTAGGGACAGCTGGAAACACCATATATTTT.

The chain has TRBV29-1 and TRBJ1-2; D is possibly TRBD1 (5 bases). Germline V CDR1 and CDR2: SQVTM, ANQGSEA. The CDR3 has 15 residues. Trimming removed 6 bases at V and 6 bases at J, with 23 bases between. CDR3 in DNA: TGCAGCGTAGACAATCTGTTCACAGGAAGAAATGGCTACACCTTC. This translates into CSVDNLFTGRNGYTF.

The chain links TRBV2 to TRBJ1-5; D may be TRBD1 (5 bases). Trimming shortened V by 5 bases and J by 1 base, and 9 bases separated the two germline ends. CDR1 is SNHLY and CDR2 is FYNNEI in the germline V gene. The CDR3 sequence is 14 residues long. The CDR3 spells CASSTGWSNQPQHF. In DNA form, the CDR3 reads TGTGCCAGCAGTACAGGTTGGAGCAATCAGCCCCAGCATTTT.

The chain has TRBV6-5 and TRBJ1-1; 7 bases match TRBD1. Germline CDR1 reads MNHEY; CDR2 reads SVGAGI. Unmatched junction bases numbered 14, after V lost 10 bases and J lost 3 bases. This CDR3 has 15 residues. CDR3 protein: CATTKRTGRHTEAFF. The CDR3 region has the DNA TGTGCCACCACAAAAAGGACAGGACGCCACACTGAAGCTTTCTTT.

The chain combines TRBV6-2 or TRBV6-3 with TRBJ2-1; possibly TRBD2 for D (5 bases). Germline V CDR1 and CDR2: MNHEY, SVGEGT. CDR3 length: 17 residues. V gave up 0 bases and J gave up 3 bases, with 15 bases separating them. Here the CDR3 DNA reads TGTGCCAGCAGTTACTCTCGGCGGGCCCCCGTCTACAATGAGCAGTTCTTC. Translation: CASSYSRRAPVYNEQFF.

V usage is TRBV28 and J usage is TRBJ1-5; 10 bases match TRBD1. The germline V gene encodes CDR1 MDHEN and CDR2 SYDVKM. V was clipped by 6 bases and J by 4 bases; unmatched bases: 6. The CDR3 has 15 residues. As DNA, the CDR3 is TGTGCCAGCAGCCTTAGGACAGGGGGGAATCAGCCCCAGCATTTT. Its translation: CASSLRTGGNQPQHF.

The chain links TRBV11-2 to TRBJ1-2; D unclear. This CDR3 is 13 amino acids long. Germline loops: CDR1 SGHAT, CDR2 FQNNGV. V was pared by 3 bases and J by 3 bases, with 8 bases between. Here the CDR3 DNA reads TGTGCCAGCAGCTTGATACGGGACTATGGCTACACCTTC. Residues: CASSLIRDYGYTF.

V and J are TRBV6-6 and TRBJ1-2; D gene uncertain. Trimming shortened V by 2 bases and J by 7 bases, and 8 bases separated the two germline ends. The CDR3 spans 12 residues. Germline CDR1 MNHNY, CDR2 SVGAGI (reference sequence). The CDR3, as DNA: TGTGCCAGCAGTTACGGGCAGGCTGGCTACACCTTC. As protein: CASSYGQAGYTF.

The CDR3 sequence is CASSVGLADYEQYF. Written as DNA, the CDR3 is TGTGCCAGCAGCGTAGGCCTAGCGGACTACGAGCAGTACTTC. The chain combines TRBV9 with TRBJ2-7; 7 bases are shared with TRBD2. The CDR3 is 14 residues long. V shed 0 bases, J shed 3 bases, and the junction held 3 bases outside the gene matches. CDR1 is SGDLS and CDR2 is YYNGEE in the germline V gene.

This sequence joins TRBV15 and TRBJ2-3; 8 nucleotides match TRBD2. The CDR3 is 18 amino acids. Germline CDR1 LNHNV, CDR2 YYDKDF (reference sequence). V was pared by 1 base and J by 2 bases, with 11 bases of the junction left unmatched. The chain's CDR3 is CATSRAIMSGGNTDTQYF. The CDR3 DNA follows: TGTGCCACCAGCAGAGCTATTATGTCGGGGGGGAACACAGATACGCAGTATTTT.